Shown below are 11 T cell receptor beta chains from a single sample sequenced in a study of early T cells in non-severe SARS-CoV-2 infection. TCRdb redid the calling of the 5' RACE reads with MiXCR, one entry per CDR3 protein. In the table there are around 67,000 distinct CDR3 sequences, approximately 12% of which are singletons. Sequenced material: whole blood. These receptors all come from an adult who was a healthcare worker with PCR-confirmed SARS-CoV-2 infection or an uninfected control (not recorded which).

The chain recombines TRBV27 with TRBJ2-1; 7 bases line up with TRBD2. In germline, CDR1 is MNHEY, CDR2 SMNVEV (reference sequence). J gave up 5 bases and V 5 bases, and 3 bases lay outside the gene matches. This CDR3 has 13 residues. CDR3 in amino acids: CASSNLADNEQFF. CDR3 sequence (DNA): TGTGCCAGCAGTAACCTAGCGGACAATGAGCAGTTCTTC.

V and J are TRBV6-4 and TRBJ1-5; D gene unclear. The CDR3 contains 13 residues. Germline CDR1 and CDR2: MRHNA and SNTAGT. With 3 bases removed from V and 6 bases from J, the gap between germline ends came to 9 bases. This CDR3 is CASSEGRGQPQHF. CDR3 DNA: TGTGCCAGCAGTGAAGGAAGAGGTCAGCCCCAGCATTTT.

The chain employs TRBV7-9 and TRBJ1-1; no reliable D call. Trimming removed 2 bases from V and 2 bases from J, with 6 bases in between. Germline CDR1 reads SEHNR; CDR2 reads FQNEAQ (reference sequence). The CDR3 length is 13 residues. The CDR3 loop reads CASSLQINTEAFF. DNA of the CDR3: TGTGCCAGCAGCTTACAAATAAACACTGAAGCTTTCTTT.

This clonotype occurred many times. The rearrangement joins TRBV28 to TRBJ2-2; 16 bases fit TRBD2. Germline V gives CDR1 MDHEN, CDR2 SYDVKM. The trim removed 7 bases at V and 0 bases at J, leaving 11 bases unmatched. The CDR3 is 20 amino acids. The CDR3 protein is CASTSSGGLAGGPNTGELFF. The CDR3 region has the DNA TGTGCCAGCACCTCCTCGGGGGGACTAGCGGGAGGGCCGAACACCGGGGAGCTGTTTTTT.

V gene TRBV12-3 or TRBV12-4 combines with J gene TRBJ2-1; TRBD2 matches at 9 bases. V shed 3 bases, J shed 4 bases, and the junction held 10 bases outside the gene matches. The CDR3 runs 17 residues. CDR3 sequence reads: CASSLEASGALYNEQFF. As DNA, the CDR3 is TGTGCCAGCAGTTTGGAGGCTAGCGGGGCGCTGTACAATGAGCAGTTCTTC.

Many counts were recorded for this clonotype. The chain has TRBV6-1 and TRBJ2-1; 7 bases line up with TRBD1. CDR3 length: 17 residues. V was clipped by 1 base and J by 8 bases; unmatched bases: 14. Germline CDR1 and CDR2: MNHNS and SASEGT. This CDR3 is CASSEVGFAGGFHEQFF. CDR3 nucleotide sequence: TGTGCCAGCAGTGAAGTAGGATTTGCAGGGGGTTTCCATGAGCAGTTCTTC.

Many counts were recorded for this clonotype. The chain combines TRBV7-9 with TRBJ2-3; D uncertain. Trimming took 0 bases from V and 2 from J, leaving 9 bases between them. The CDR3 totals 15 residues. The V gene's germline CDR1 is SEHNR and CDR2 FQNEAQ (reference sequence). The CDR3 bases are TGTGCCAGCAGCTTAGCTGGGTCCGTCACAGATACGCAGTATTTT. Protein product: CASSLAGSVTDTQYF. The complete variable domain, with remaining parts taken from reference TRBV7-9 and TRBJ2-3, reads DTGVSQNPRHKITKRGQNVTFRCDPISEHNRLYWYRQTLGQGPEFLTYFQNEAQLEKSRLLSDRFSAERPKGSFSTLEIQRTEQGDSAMYLCASSLAGSVTDTQYFGPGTRLTVL.

This clonotype was picked up many times. The CDR3 coding sequence is TGCGCCAGCAGCTTGGCCCCAGACCGTCACACAGATACGCAGTATTTT. It codes for CASSLAPDRHTDTQYF. V and J are TRBV5-1 and TRBJ2-3; D is ambiguous. The germline V gene has CDR1 SGHRS and CDR2 YFSETQ. The CDR3 length is 16 residues. The germline V and J ends were trimmed by 0 bases and 2 bases, with 13 bases remaining between them.

J is TRBJ2-1 and V is TRBV3-1; 9 nucleotides align to TRBD2. The CDR3 is 16 amino acids. The V and J ends lost 3 bases and 1 base, in that order; junction bases with no gene match: 4. From germline, CDR1 is LGHDT and CDR2 YNNKEL (reference sequence). The CDR3 loop is CASSQGGRESYNEQFF. The CDR3 coding sequence is TGTGCCAGCAGCCAGGGCGGGAGGGAATCCTACAATGAGCAGTTCTTC.

This clonotype showed up many times. The genes are TRBV7-9 and TRBJ2-7; no firm D call. Looked up from germline, CDR1 is SEHNR and CDR2 is FQNEAQ (reference sequence). Trimming stripped 1 base from V and 7 bases from J, with 14 bases between. This CDR3 region has 14 residues. The CDR3 sequence: CASSLGKDPREQYF. The CDR3 coding sequence is TGTGCCAGCAGCTTAGGGAAGGACCCCCGGGAGCAGTACTTC.

This clonotype was detected many times. The gene calls are TRBV12-3 or TRBV12-4 and TRBJ2-1; D may be TRBD2 (5 bases). CDR3 length: 16 residues. With 3 bases removed from V and 6 bases from J, the gap between germline ends came to 18 bases. The chain's CDR3 is CASSFGRRSTVNEQFF. The DNA of the CDR3 is TGTGCCAGCAGTTTCGGACGGAGGTCTACCGTCAATGAGCAGTTCTTC.